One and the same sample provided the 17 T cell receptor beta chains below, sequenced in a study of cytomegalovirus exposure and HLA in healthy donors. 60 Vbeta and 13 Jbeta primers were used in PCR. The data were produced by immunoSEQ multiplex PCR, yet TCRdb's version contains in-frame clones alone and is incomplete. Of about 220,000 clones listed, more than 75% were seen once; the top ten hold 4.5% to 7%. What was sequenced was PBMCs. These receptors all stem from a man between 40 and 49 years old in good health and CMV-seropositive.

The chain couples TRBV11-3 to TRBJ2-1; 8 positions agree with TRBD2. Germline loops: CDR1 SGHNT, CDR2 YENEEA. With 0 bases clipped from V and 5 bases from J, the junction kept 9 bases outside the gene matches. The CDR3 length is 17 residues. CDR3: CASSLDPVSGVNNEQFF. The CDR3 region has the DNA TGTGCCAGCAGCTTAGATCCGGTTAGCGGGGTAAACAATGAGCAGTTCTTC.

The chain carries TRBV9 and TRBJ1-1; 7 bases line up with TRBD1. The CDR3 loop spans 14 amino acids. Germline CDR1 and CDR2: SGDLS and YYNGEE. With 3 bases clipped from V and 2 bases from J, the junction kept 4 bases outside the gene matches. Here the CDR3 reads CASSEGGRNTEAFF. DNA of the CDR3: TGTGCCAGCAGCGAAGGGGGCCGAAACACTGAAGCTTTCTTT.

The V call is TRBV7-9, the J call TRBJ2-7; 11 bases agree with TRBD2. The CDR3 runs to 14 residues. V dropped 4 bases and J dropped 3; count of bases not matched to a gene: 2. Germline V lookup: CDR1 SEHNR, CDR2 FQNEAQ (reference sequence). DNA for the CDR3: TGTGCCAGCAGCTCCGGGACTAGCGGCTACGAGCAGTACTTC. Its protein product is CASSSGTSGYEQYF. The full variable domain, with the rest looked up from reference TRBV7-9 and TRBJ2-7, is DTGVSQNPRHKITKRGQNVTFRCDPISEHNRLYWYRQTLGQGPEFLTYFQNEAQLEKSRLLSDRFSAERPKGSFSTLEIQRTEQGDSAMYLCASSSGTSGYEQYFGPGTRLTVT.

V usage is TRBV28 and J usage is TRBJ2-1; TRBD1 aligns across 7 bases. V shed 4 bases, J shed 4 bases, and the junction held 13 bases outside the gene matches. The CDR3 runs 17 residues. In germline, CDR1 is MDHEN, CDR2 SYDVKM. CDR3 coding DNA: TGTGCCAGCAGTTACACGACAGGGCCGTCGGGGTACAATGAGCAGTTCTTC. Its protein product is CASSYTTGPSGYNEQFF.

The CDR3 spells CASSPRSGNTIYF. The CDR3 DNA is TGTGCCAGCAGCCCTAGGTCTGGAAACACCATATATTTT. The chain couples TRBV27 to TRBJ1-3; D unclear. V dropped 6 bases and J dropped 1 base, with 7 bases sitting between them. The germline V gene has CDR1 MNHEY and CDR2 SMNVEV (reference sequence). The CDR3 extends over 13 amino acids.

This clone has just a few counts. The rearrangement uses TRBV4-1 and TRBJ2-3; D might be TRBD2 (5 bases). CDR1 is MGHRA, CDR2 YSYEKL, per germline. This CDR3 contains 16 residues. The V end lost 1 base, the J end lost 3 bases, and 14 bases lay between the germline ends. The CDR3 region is CASSQASGRGTDTQYF. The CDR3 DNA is TGCGCCAGCAGCCAAGCGTCGGGAAGAGGGACAGATACGCAGTATTTT.

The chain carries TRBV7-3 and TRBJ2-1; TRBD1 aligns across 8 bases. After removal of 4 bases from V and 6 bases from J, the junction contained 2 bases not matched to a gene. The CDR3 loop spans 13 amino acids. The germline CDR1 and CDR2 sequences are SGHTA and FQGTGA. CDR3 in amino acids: CASSWGQANEQFF. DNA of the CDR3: TGTGCCAGCAGCTGGGGACAGGCCAATGAGCAGTTCTTC.

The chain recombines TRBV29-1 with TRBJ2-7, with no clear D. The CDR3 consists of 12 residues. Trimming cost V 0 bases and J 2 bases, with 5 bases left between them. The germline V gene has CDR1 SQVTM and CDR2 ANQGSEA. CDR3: CSVEEATYEQYF. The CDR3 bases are TGCAGCGTTGAAGAGGCCACCTACGAGCAGTACTTC.

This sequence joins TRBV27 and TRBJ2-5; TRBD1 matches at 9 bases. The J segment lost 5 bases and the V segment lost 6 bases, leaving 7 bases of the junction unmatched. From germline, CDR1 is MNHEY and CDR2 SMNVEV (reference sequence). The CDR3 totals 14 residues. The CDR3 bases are TGTGCCAGCAGCTTACAGGGGGCGGTGGAGACCCAGTACTTC. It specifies CASSLQGAVETQYF.

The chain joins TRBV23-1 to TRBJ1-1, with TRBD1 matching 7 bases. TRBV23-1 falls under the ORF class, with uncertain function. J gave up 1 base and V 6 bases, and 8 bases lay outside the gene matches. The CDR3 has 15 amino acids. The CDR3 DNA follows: TGCGCCAGCAGCCCACACGGGACAGAGAACACTGAAGCTTTCTTT. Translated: CASSPHGTENTEAFF.

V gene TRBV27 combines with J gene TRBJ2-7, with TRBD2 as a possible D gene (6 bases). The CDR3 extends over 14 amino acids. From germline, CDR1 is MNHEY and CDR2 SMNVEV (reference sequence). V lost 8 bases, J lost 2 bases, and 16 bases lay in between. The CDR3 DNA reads TGTGCCAGCGGTAGCGGTGGGGGAACCTACGAGCAGTACTTC. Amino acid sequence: CASGSGGGTYEQYF.

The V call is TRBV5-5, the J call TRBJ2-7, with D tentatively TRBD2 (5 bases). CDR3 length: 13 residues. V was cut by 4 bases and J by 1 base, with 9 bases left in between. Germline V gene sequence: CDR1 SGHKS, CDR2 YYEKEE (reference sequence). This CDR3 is CASSRGGSYEQYV. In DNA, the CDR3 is TGTGCCAGCAGCCGAGGCGGGTCCTACGAGCAGTACGTC.

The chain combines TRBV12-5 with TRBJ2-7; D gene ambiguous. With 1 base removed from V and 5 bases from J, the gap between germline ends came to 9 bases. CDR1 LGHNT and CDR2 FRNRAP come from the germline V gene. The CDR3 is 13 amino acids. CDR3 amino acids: CASGLATYNEQYF. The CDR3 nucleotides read TGTGCTAGTGGTTTGGCGACTTACAACGAGCAGTACTTC.

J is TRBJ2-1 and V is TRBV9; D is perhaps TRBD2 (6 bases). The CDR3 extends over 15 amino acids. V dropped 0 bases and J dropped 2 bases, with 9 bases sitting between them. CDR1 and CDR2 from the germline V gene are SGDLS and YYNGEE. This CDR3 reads CASSVDSGAYNEQFF. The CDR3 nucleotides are TGTGCCAGCAGCGTAGATAGCGGCGCCTACAATGAGCAGTTCTTC.

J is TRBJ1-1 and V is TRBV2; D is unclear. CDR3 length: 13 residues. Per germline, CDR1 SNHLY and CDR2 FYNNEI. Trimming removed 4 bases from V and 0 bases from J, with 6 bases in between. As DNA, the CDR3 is TGTGCCAGCAGTGTACAGATGAACACTGAAGCTTTCTTT. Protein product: CASSVQMNTEAFF.

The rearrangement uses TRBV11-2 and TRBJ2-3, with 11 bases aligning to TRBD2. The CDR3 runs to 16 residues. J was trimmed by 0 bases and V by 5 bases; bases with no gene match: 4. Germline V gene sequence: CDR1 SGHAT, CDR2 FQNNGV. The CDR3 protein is CASSILAGVSTDTQYF. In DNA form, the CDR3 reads TGTGCCAGCAGCATACTAGCGGGAGTTAGCACAGATACGCAGTATTTT.

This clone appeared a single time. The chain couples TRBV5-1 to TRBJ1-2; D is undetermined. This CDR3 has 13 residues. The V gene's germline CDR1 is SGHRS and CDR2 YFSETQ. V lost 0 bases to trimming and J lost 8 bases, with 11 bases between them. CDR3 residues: CASSLEQPRGYTF. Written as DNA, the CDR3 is TGCGCCAGCAGCTTGGAACAGCCAAGGGGCTACACCTTC.